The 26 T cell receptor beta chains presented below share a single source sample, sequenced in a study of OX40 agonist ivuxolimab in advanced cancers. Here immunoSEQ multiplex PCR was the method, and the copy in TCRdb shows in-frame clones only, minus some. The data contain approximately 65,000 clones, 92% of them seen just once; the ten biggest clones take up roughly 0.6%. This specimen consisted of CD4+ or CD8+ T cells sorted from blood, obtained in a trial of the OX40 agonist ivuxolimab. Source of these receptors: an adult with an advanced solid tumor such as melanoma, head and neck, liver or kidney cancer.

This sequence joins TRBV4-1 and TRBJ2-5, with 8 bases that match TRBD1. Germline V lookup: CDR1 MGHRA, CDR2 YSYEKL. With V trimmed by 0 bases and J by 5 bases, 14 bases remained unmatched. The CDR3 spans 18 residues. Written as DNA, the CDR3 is TGCGCCAGCAGCCAAGAGAGTGCATCAGGGGGCTGGTGGGAGACCCAGTACTTC. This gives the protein CASSQESASGGWWETQYF.

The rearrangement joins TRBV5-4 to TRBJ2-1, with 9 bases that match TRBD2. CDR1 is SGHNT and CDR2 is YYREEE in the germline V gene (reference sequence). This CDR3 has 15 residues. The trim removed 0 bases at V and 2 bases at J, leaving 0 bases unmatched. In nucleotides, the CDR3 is TGTGCCAGCAGCTTGGCTAGCGGGACCTACAATGAGCAGTTCTTC. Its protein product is CASSLASGTYNEQFF. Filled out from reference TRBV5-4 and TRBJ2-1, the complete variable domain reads ETGVTQSPTHLIKTRGQQVTLRCSSQSGHNTVSWYQQALGQGPQFIFQYYREEENGRGNFPPRFSGLQFPNYSSELNVNALELDDSALYLCASSLASGTYNEQFFGPGTRLTVL.

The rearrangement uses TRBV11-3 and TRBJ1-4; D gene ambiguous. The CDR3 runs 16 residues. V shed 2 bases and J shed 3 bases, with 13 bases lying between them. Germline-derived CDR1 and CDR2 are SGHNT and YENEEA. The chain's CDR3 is CASSLQHGIANEKLFF. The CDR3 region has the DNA TGTGCCAGCAGCTTACAACACGGAATAGCTAATGAAAAACTGTTTTTT.

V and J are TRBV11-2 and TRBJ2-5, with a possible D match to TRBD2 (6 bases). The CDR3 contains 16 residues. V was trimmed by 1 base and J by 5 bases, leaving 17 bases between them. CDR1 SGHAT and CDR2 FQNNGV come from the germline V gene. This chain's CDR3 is CASSLVWDRGMETQYF. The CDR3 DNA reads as TGTGCCAGCAGCTTAGTTTGGGATCGGGGGATGGAGACCCAGTACTTC.

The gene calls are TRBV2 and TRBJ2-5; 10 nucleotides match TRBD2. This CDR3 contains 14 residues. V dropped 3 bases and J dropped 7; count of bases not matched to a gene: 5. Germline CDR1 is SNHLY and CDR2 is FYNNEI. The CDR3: CASSEVVAGGTQYF. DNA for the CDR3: TGTGCCAGCAGTGAGGTTGTAGCGGGAGGGACCCAGTACTTC.

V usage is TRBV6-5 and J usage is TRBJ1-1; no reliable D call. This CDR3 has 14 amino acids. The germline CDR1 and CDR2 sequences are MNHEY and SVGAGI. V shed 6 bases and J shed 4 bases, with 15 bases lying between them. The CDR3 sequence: CASSDRWGGTEAFF. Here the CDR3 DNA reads TGTGCCAGCAGCGACCGGTGGGGAGGCACTGAAGCTTTCTTT.

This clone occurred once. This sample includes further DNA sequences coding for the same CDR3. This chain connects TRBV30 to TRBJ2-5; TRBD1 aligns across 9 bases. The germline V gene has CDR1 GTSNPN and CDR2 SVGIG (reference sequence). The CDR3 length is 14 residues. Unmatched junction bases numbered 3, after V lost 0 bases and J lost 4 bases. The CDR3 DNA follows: TGTGCCTGGAGTGTTGGGACAGGGAGAGAGACCCAGTACTTC. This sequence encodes CAWSVGTGRETQYF.

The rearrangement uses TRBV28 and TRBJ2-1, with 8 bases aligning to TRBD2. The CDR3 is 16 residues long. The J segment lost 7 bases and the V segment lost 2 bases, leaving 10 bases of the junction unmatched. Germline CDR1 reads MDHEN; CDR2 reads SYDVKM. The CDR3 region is CASSLLVAGLGNEQFF. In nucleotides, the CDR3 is TGTGCCAGCAGTTTACTTGTAGCGGGGTTGGGGAATGAGCAGTTCTTC.

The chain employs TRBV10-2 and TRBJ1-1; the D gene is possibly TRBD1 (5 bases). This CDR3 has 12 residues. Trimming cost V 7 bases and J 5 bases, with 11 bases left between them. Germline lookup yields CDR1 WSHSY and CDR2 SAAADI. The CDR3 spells CASTGRVTEAFF. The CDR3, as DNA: TGCGCCAGCACGGGCAGGGTTACTGAAGCTTTCTTT.

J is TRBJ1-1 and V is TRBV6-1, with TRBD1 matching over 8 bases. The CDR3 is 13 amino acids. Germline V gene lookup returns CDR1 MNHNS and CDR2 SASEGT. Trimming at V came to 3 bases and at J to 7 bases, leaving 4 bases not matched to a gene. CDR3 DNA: TGTGCCAGCAGTGACAGGGGGCAGATTGAAGCTTTCTTT. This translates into CASSDRGQIEAFF.

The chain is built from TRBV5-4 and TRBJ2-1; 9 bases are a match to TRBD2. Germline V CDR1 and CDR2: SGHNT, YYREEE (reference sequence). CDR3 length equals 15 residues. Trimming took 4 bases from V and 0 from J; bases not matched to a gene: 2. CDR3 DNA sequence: TGTGCCAGCAGCAAGGGACTAGCCTCCTACAATGAGCAGTTCTTC. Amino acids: CASSKGLASYNEQFF.

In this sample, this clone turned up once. This chain's CDR3 is CASSYPTGGKGEKLFF. In DNA, the CDR3 is TGTGCCAGCAGTTACCCAACAGGGGGAAAGGGTGAAAAACTGTTTTTT. The genes are TRBV6-5 and TRBJ1-4; 8 positions agree with TRBD1. V gave up 2 bases and J gave up 7 bases; unmatched junction bases: 9. Germline CDR1 and CDR2: MNHEY and SVGAGI. This CDR3 is built from 16 residues.

The CDR3 protein is CAWRIRDHESGELFF. The CDR3 DNA reads as TGTGCCTGGAGGATCCGGGACCACGAAAGCGGGGAGCTGTTTTTT. The J gene is TRBJ2-2, the V gene TRBV30, with D perhaps matching TRBD1 or TRBD2 (5 bases each). The CDR3 loop spans 15 amino acids. CDR1 is GTSNPN, CDR2 SVGIG, per germline (reference sequence). V lost 3 bases and J 7 bases, leaving 18 bases between the germline ends.

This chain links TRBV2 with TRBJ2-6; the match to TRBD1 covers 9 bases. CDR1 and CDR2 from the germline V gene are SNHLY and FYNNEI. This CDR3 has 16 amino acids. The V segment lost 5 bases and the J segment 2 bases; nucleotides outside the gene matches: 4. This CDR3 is CASSPDRGAGANVLTF. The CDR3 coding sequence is TGTGCCAGCAGTCCCGACAGGGGGGCTGGGGCCAACGTCCTGACTTTC.

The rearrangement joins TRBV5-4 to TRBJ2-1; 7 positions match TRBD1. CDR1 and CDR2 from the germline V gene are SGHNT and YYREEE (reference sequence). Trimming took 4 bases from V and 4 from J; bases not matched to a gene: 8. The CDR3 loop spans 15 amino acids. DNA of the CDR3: TGTGCCAGCAGCCCGAACCGGGACAGTTACAATGAGCAGTTCTTC. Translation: CASSPNRDSYNEQFF.

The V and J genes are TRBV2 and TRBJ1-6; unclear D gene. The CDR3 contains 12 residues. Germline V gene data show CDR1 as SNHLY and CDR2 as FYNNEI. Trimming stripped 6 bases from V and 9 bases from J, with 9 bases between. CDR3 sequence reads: CASRLGPSPLHF. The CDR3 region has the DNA TGTGCCAGCAGGCTAGGGCCTTCACCCCTCCACTTT.

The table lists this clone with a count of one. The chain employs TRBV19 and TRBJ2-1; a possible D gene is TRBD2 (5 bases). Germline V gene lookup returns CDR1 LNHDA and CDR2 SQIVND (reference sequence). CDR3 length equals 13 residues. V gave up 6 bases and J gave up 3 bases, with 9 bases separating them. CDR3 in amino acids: CASRGRDYNEQFF. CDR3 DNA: TGTGCCAGTAGAGGACGGGACTACAATGAGCAGTTCTTC.

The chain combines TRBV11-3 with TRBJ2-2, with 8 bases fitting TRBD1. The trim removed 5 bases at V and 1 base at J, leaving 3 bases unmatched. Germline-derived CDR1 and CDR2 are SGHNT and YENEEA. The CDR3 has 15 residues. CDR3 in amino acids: CASSLGTGNTGELFF. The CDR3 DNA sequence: TGTGCCAGCAGCCTCGGGACAGGGAACACCGGGGAGCTGTTTTTT. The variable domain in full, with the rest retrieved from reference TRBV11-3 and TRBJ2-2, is EAGVVQSPRYKIIEKKQPVAFWCNPISGHNTLYWYLQNLGQGPELLIRYENEEAVDDSQLPKDRFSAERLKGVDSTLKIQPAELGDSAVYLCASSLGTGNTGELFFGEGSRLTVL.

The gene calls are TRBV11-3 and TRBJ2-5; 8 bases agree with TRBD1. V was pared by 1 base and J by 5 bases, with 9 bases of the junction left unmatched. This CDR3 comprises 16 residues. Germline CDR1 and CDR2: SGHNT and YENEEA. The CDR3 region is CASSLGGPGGSETQYF. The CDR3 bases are TGTGCCAGCAGCTTAGGAGGCCCAGGGGGCAGCGAGACCCAGTACTTC.

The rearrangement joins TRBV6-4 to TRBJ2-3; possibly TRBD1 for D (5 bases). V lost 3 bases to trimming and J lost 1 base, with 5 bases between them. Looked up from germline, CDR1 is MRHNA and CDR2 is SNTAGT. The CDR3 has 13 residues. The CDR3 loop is CASSEQGTDTQYF. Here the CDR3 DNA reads TGTGCCAGCAGTGAACAGGGCACAGATACGCAGTATTTT.

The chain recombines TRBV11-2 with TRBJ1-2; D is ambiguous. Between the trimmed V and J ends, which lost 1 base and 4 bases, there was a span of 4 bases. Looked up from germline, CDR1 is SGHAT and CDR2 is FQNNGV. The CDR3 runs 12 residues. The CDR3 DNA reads TGTGCCAGCAGCTTAGGGTTCTATGGCTACACCTTC. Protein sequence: CASSLGFYGYTF.

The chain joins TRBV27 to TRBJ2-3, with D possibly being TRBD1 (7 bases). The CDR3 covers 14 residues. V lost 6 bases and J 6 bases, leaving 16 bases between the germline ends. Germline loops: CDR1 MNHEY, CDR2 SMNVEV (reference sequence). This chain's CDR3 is CASREGAGRDTQYF. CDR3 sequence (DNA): TGTGCCAGCAGGGAGGGGGCGGGAAGGGATACGCAGTATTTT.

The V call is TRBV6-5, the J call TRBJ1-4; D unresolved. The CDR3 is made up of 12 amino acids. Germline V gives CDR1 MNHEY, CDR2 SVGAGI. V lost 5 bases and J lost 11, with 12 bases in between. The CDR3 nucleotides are TGTGCCAGCAGTGAATATCGGGAGAAACTGTTTTTT. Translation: CASSEYREKLFF.

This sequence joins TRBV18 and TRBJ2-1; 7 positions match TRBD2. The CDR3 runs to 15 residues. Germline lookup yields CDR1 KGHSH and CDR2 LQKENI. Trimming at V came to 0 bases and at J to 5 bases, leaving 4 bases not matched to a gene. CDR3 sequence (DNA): TGTGCCAGCTCACCACCGGCTCTAGCGGACAATGAGCAGTTCTTC. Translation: CASSPPALADNEQFF.

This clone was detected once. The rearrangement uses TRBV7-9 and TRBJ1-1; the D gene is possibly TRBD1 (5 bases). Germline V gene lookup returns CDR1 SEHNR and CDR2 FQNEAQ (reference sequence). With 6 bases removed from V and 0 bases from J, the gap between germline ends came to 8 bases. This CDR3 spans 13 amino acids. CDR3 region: CASRRGVNTEAFF. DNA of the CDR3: TGTGCCAGCAGAAGAGGGGTGAACACTGAAGCTTTCTTT.

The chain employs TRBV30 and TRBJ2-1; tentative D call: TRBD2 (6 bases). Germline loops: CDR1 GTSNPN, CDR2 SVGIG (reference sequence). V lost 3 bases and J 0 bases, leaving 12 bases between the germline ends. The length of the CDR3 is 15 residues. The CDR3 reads CAWSPGLSSYNEQFF. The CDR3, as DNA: TGTGCCTGGAGCCCGGGACTTAGCTCCTACAATGAGCAGTTCTTC.